This T cell receptor beta chain was sequenced during a study of T-cell reconstitution after alpha-beta-depleted transplantation in children. Study observations and caveats: At one year after transplant, newly produced T cells mostly accounted for T-cell counts and diversity. Diversity of TCRbeta at day 60 was high in some patients, arising from surviving recipient T cells and thymic progenitors. Expanded graft clones numbering several hundred reportedly gave rise to alpha-beta T cells about two months after transplant.

This sample's TCRbeta library carried unique molecular identifier barcodes. TCRdb re-called the PCR reads through MiXCR, storing one row per CDR3 protein. Of 70,000 to 95,000 distinct CDR3 sequences in the sample, less than 20% were seen once. This clonotype appeared a few times. Antigen: not known. CDR3 size: 14 residues. The germline V gene has CDR1 LGHDT and CDR2 YNNKEL (reference sequence). The V end was cut by 4 bases, the J end by 8 bases, with 12 bases between. This specimen was PBMCs, mostly from graft donor cells, taken 180 days after TCRalphabeta/CD19-depleted stem cell transplant. The genes are TRBV3-1 and TRBJ1-6; D remains ambiguous. The clonotype comes from a male patient under 10 years old who had a stem cell transplant for acute lymphoblastic leukemia, so the T cells may come from the graft donor. CDR3 nucleotide sequence: TGTGCCAGCAGCCCTGCAGCCCGCGATTCACCCCTCCACTTT. It codes for CASSPAARDSPLHF. The full variable domain, completed using reference TRBV3-1 and TRBJ1-6, is DTAVSQTPKYLVTQMGNDKSIKCEQNLGHDTMYWYKQDSKKFLKIMFSYNNKELIINETVPNRFSPKSPDKAHLNLHINSLELGDSAVYFCASSPAARDSPLHFGNGTRLTVT.